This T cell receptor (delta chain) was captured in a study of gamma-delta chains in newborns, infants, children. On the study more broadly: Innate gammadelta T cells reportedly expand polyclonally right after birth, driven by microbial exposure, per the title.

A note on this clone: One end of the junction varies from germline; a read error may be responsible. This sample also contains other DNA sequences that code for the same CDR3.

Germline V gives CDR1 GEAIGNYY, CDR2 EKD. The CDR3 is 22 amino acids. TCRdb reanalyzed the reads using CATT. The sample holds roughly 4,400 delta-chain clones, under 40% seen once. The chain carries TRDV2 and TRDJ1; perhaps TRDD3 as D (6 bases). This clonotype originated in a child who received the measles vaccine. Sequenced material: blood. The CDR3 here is CACDASREFLGGLRTYTDKLIF. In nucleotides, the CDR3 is TGTGCCTGTGACGCTTCGAGGGAATTTTTGGGGGGGCTCCGTACGTACACCGATAAACTCATCTTC.